Listed below are T cell receptor beta chains from one sample, sequenced in a study of radiation and T cells in renal cell carcinoma. Clones were sequenced by immunoSEQ multiplex PCR, and TCRdb holds only the in-frame ones, with some missing. The sample includes tens of thousands of clones, roughly 60% of them seen just once. Sequenced material: tumor tissue, taken from a patient whose treatment was nephrectomy without radiotherapy. The receptors stem from a man aged 40-55 years with renal cell carcinoma. CDR3s include the opening cysteine and the closing phenylalanine or tryptophan. Fields, in order: D gene, V gene, J gene, clone size, CDR3 length, CDR3 DNA, CDR3 protein. A D gene is named only where the DNA matches it firmly. Clone size is not always given. Where it is, it says once, few, many or a class for expanded clones.

.,TRBV11-2,TRBJ1-1,.,14,TGTGCCAGCAGCTCTCCACAGGGAGGGAATGAAGCTTTCTTT,CASSSPQGGNEAFF
.,TRBV29-1,TRBJ2-7,few,13,TGCAGCGCAGAACTGACGGGAGTAGGGGAGCAGTACTTC,CSAELTGVGEQYF
.,TRBV7-2,TRBJ1-4,.,15,TGTGCCAGCAGCTTTCAAGTGGGGGATAATGAAAAACTGTTTTTT,CASSFQVGDNEKLFF
TRBD1,TRBV7-2,TRBJ1-3,.,14,TGTGCCAGCAGCCGACAGGGGCAAGGAAACACCATATATTTT,CASSRQGQGNTIYF
TRBD1,TRBV7-9,TRBJ1-2,.,13,TGTGCCAGCAGCTTTCAGGGGGGCTATGGCTACACCTTC,CASSFQGGYGYTF
TRBD1,TRBV4-1,TRBJ1-2,.,16,TGCGCCAGCAGCCACAGTAGGGACAGTCATGTTTCGGGCTACACCTTC,CASSHSRDSHVSGYTF
.,TRBV19,TRBJ1-4,.,15,TGTGCCAGTAGTGAGCGAGGGGTTCTCAATGAAAAACTGTTTTTT,CASSERGVLNEKLFF
.,TRBV7-9,TRBJ1-2,.,13,TGTGCCAGCAGCGCCTCTTTTGGTGGTGGCTACACCTTC,CASSASFGGGYTF
.,TRBV28,TRBJ2-4,.,15,TGTGCCAGCAGTTTTCTTGACTTAGCCAAAAACATTCAGTACTTC,CASSFLDLAKNIQYF
.,TRBV5-1,TRBJ2-5,.,15,TGCGCCAGCAGCTTGGGGTCCTCAGGGGAAGAGACCCAGTACTTC,CASSLGSSGEETQYF
.,TRBV6-5,TRBJ2-5,.,11,TGTGCCAGCAGCCCGAGGGAGACCCAGTACTTC,CASSPRETQYF
TRBD1,TRBV7-2,TRBJ2-1,.,16,TGTGCCAGCAGCCCTATCGGGGACAGGGCTAGGAATGAGCAGTTCTTC,CASSPIGDRARNEQFF
TRBD1,TRBV15,TRBJ2-4,.,14,TGTGCCACCAGCAGTGGGACAGGGAGAAACATTCAGTACTTC,CATSSGTGRNIQYF
TRBD2,TRBV13,TRBJ2-1,.,16,TGTGCCAGCAGCCCACAACTAGCGGCCATGTACAATGAGCAGTTCTTC,CASSPQLAAMYNEQFF
TRBD1,TRBV7-2,TRBJ2-7,few,15,TGTGCCAGCAGCTTAGCGGGGACAGCAACCTACGAGCAGTACTTC,CASSLAGTATYEQYF
.,TRBV2,TRBJ2-6,.,18,TGTGCCAGCAGTGAAATTGGCAGGGAATTCTCTGGGGCCAACGTCCTGACTTTC,CASSEIGREFSGANVLTF
.,TRBV6-5,TRBJ1-1,once,11,TGTGCCAGCAGTTACAGGGATAAAGCTTTCTTT,CASSYRDKAFF
.,TRBV7-9,TRBJ1-2,.,14,TGTGCCAGCAGCTTAGTTCGTCAGAACTATGGCTACACCTTC,CASSLVRQNYGYTF
.,TRBV5-6,TRBJ1-2,.,14,TGTGCCAGCAGCCCGGGGGCTTTGCCATATGGCTACACCTTC,CASSPGALPYGYTF
.,TRBV11-2,TRBJ1-2,few,14,TGTGCCAGCAGCCCGGACAGTCCTAACTATGGCTACACCTTC,CASSPDSPNYGYTF
.,TRBV28,TRBJ1-1,few,14,TGTGCCAGCAGTTCCGGACCGGGTTACACTGAAGCTTTCTTT,CASSSGPGYTEAFF
.,TRBV29-1,TRBJ1-2,.,13,TGCAGCGTTGTTGGGGGCGTCGGTTATGGCTACACCTTC,CSVVGGVGYGYTF
.,TRBV28,TRBJ1-1,.,15,TGTGCCAGCAGCCAAATAGACAGTTGGGACACTGAAGCTTTCTTT,CASSQIDSWDTEAFF
.,TRBV7-2,TRBJ1-4,once,13,TGTGCCAGCAGCCCGAACCAGGGGGAAAAACTGTTTTTT,CASSPNQGEKLFF
.,TRBV10-3,TRBJ1-1,few,13,TGTGCCATCCAGGAGCAGCCGAACACTGAAGCTTTCTTT,CAIQEQPNTEAFF
.,TRBV2,TRBJ2-7,.,12,TGTGCCAGCAGTGATGGGGTCTACGAGCAGTACTTC,CASSDGVYEQYF
.,TRBV29-1,TRBJ2-7,.,14,TGCAGCGTTGAAGAAATGGCAGGGAGAAACGAGCAGTACTTC,CSVEEMAGRNEQYF
TRBD2,TRBV5-1,TRBJ2-3,.,16,TGCGCCAGCAGCTTGGCCTTAGCGGGAGACTCAGATACGCAGTATTTT,CASSLALAGDSDTQYF
.,TRBV5-1,TRBJ1-1,.,16,TGCGCCAGCAGCCCCACGGGCAGGGCGGCGAACACTGAAGCTTTCTTT,CASSPTGRAANTEAFF
.,TRBV6-5,TRBJ1-1,.,14,TGTGCCAGCAGCCAGGGTTGGGTGAACACTGAAGCTTTCTTT,CASSQGWVNTEAFF
TRBD1,TRBV11-2,TRBJ1-6,.,16,TGTGCCAGCAGCTCCACTAGACAGGGATCAAATTCACCCCTCCACTTT,CASSSTRQGSNSPLHF
.,TRBV19,TRBJ2-2,.,14,TGTGCCAGTAGTATCGGGCGGAACACCGGGGAGCTGTTTTTT,CASSIGRNTGELFF
.,TRBV4-2,TRBJ1-5,few,13,TGTGCCAGCAGCCCCGAATGGAATCAGCCCCAGCATTTT,CASSPEWNQPQHF
.,TRBV5-6,TRBJ1-6,.,16,TGTGCCAGCAGCTTGGGCTCGAGCAGGGCAGGATCACCCCTCCACTTT,CASSLGSSRAGSPLHF
.,TRBV13,TRBJ2-7,.,14,TGTGCCAGCAGTTTTGGGGGTAGGGTCTACGAGCAGTACTTC,CASSFGGRVYEQYF
TRBD1,TRBV28,TRBJ1-6,.,11,TGTGCCAGCAGTTCCCAGGACAGGGTCCGCTTT,CASSSQDRVRF
.,TRBV15,TRBJ1-2,.,15,TGTGCCACCAGCAGCAGTGGGGTAGCTAACTATGGCTACACCTTC,CATSSSGVANYGYTF
.,TRBV7-9,TRBJ2-5,.,13,TGTGCCAGCAGCTTAGATAGCTTGGAGACCCAGTACTTC,CASSLDSLETQYF
.,TRBV7-2,TRBJ2-3,.,15,TGTGCCAGCAGCTTAGTTGCGGGGAGCACAGATACGCAGTATTTT,CASSLVAGSTDTQYF
TRBD1,TRBV18,TRBJ1-1,.,16,TGTGCCAGCTCACTTAGGGCGGGACAGGGGAACACTGAAGCTTTCTTT,CASSLRAGQGNTEAFF
.,TRBV10-2,TRBJ1-5,.,14,TGCGCCAGTAAAGGGTCAGGGGACAATCAGCCCCAGCATTTT,CASKGSGDNQPQHF
.,TRBV7-2,TRBJ2-5,.,14,TGTGCCAGCAGCTCATTGACAAGATCGGAGACCCAGTACTTC,CASSSLTRSETQYF
.,TRBV7-8,TRBJ2-7,few,14,TGTGCCAGCAGCTTAGCAGTAGGTCTCTACGAGCAGTACTTC,CASSLAVGLYEQYF